Listed below are T cell receptor beta chains from one sample, sequenced in a study of blood T cell repertoires in COVID-19. TCRdb's copy holds only in-frame clones and misses some; the assay was immunoSEQ multiplex PCR. Among roughly 500,000 clones listed, 75% to 90% were seen once. The sequencing input was peripheral blood. Receptors were obtained from a human donor in a cohort sampled during active COVID-19. Each CDR3 is given with its conserved first and last residue. D genes are given only for firm matches. For some rows the clone size is stated as once, few or many, or as a class when expanded; others skip it.

J	size	V	D	CDR3	DNA
TRBJ1-1	.	TRBV10-3	.	CAISGREDTEAFF	TGTGCCATCAGTGGAAGGGAGGACACTGAAGCTTTCTTT
TRBJ2-5	.	TRBV5-1	.	CASKTEQETQYF	TGCGCCAGCAAGACTGAACAAGAGACCCAGTACTTC
TRBJ1-1	few	TRBV7-9	.	CASSQQKNTEAFF	TGTGCCAGCAGCCAACAGAAGAACACTGAAGCTTTCTTT
TRBJ2-2	once	TRBV5-4	TRBD1	CASSSGRDRGRTGELFF	TGTGCCAGCAGCTCCGGGCGGGACAGGGGGCGAACCGGGGAGCTGTTTTTT
TRBJ2-3	.	TRBV6-6	TRBD2	CASSLGGSGGGSTDTQYF	TGTGCCAGCAGTCTAGGGGGTAGCGGGGGAGGGAGCACAGATACGCAGTATTTT
TRBJ1-1	.	TRBV7-6	.	CASSFPSLVVPRGTEAFF	TGTGCCAGCAGCTTCCCGAGTCTAGTGGTTCCTCGGGGCACTGAAGCTTTCTTT
TRBJ2-2	.	TRBV19	TRBD2	CASSSTSSDAGELFF	TGTGCCAGTAGTTCGACTAGCAGTGACGCCGGGGAGCTGTTTTTT
TRBJ2-3	.	TRBV6-4	TRBD2	CASSSAGGTDTQYF	TGTGCCAGCTCGTCGGCGGGAGGCACAGATACGCAGTATTTT
TRBJ1-1	.	TRBV27	.	CASSLPPYRMNTEAFF	TGTGCCAGCAGTTTACCCCCCTACAGGATGAACACTGAAGCTTTCTTT
TRBJ2-5	.	TRBV9	TRBD2	CASSPGLAGGQETQYF	TGTGCCAGCAGCCCGGGACTAGCGGGAGGGCAAGAGACCCAGTACTTC
TRBJ2-7	.	TRBV6-5	.	CASRMQGRTIEQYF	TGTGCCAGCAGAATGCAGGGGAGAACGATTGAGCAGTACTTC
TRBJ2-3	once	TRBV19	TRBD2	CATLSGRTGDTQYF	TGTGCCACCTTGAGCGGGAGGACCGGAGATACGCAGTATTTT
TRBJ2-7	many	TRBV7-9	.	CASSPLDPEQYF	TGTGCCAGCAGCCCACTTGATCCCGAGCAGTACTTC
TRBJ2-5	many	TRBV29-1	TRBD2	CSVEDPYQREGQETQYF	TGCAGCGTTGAAGACCCTTATCAGCGGGAGGGCCAAGAGACCCAGTACTTC
TRBJ2-3	.	TRBV18	.	CASSPLAGNRGTDTQYF	TGTGCCAGCTCACCCTTGGCGGGGAATAGAGGCACAGATACGCAGTATTTT
TRBJ1-2	.	TRBV30	TRBD1	CAWGTGGVYGYTF	TGTGCCTGGGGCACAGGGGGAGTATATGGCTACACCTTC
TRBJ1-2	.	TRBV5-6	.	CASRSTGIYGYTF	TGTGCCAGCAGGTCTACAGGGATTTATGGCTACACCTTC
TRBJ1-2	few	TRBV28	.	CASSLFQGTHGYTF	TGTGCCAGCAGTTTATTCCAGGGGACACATGGCTACACCTTC
TRBJ2-1	many	TRBV27	.	CASVQGAGEQFF	TGTGCCAGCGTACAGGGTGCCGGTGAGCAGTTCTTC
TRBJ2-7	.	TRBV28	TRBD1	CATDRGQGGFSSYEQYF	TGTGCCACCGACCGGGGACAGGGAGGCTTCTCCTCCTACGAGCAGTACTTC
TRBJ2-5	few	TRBV6-5	.	CASNTPPSQETQYF	TGTGCCAGCAACACCCCTCCCAGCCAAGAGACCCAGTACTTC
TRBJ2-2	.	TRBV3-1/TRBV3-2	TRBD2	CASSLVAGVYAGELFF	TGTGCCAGCAGCCTAGTAGCGGGAGTTTACGCCGGGGAGCTGTTTTTT
TRBJ2-3	.	TRBV5-1	TRBD1	CASSFGGQGTDTQYF	TGCGCCAGCAGCTTCGGGGGACAGGGCACAGATACGCAGTATTTT
TRBJ2-2	.	TRBV7-2	.	CASSPIQQVRNTGELFF	TGTGCCAGCAGCCCTATCCAACAGGTCCGCAACACCGGGGAGCTGTTTTTT
TRBJ2-5	.	TRBV7-9	.	CASSSPRGGRETQYF	TGTGCCAGCAGCTCCCCCAGGGGTGGCAGGGAGACCCAGTACTTC
TRBJ2-7	.	TRBV9	.	CASSVNPPPWRRTYEQYF	TGTGCCAGCAGCGTCAACCCTCCCCCTTGGCGGAGGACGTACGAGCAGTACTTC
TRBJ1-1	.	TRBV4-2	TRBD1	CASSQDPISGQGVIEAFF	TGTGCCAGCAGCCAAGATCCCATTTCCGGACAGGGGGTTATTGAAGCTTTCTTT
TRBJ2-1	.	TRBV10-3	TRBD2	CAISRAGDGRNEQFF	TGTGCCATCAGTAGAGCGGGAGATGGGCGGAATGAGCAGTTCTTC
TRBJ1-2	.	TRBV19	TRBD1	CASQGTGLLNYGYTF	TGTGCCAGTCAAGGGACAGGGCTGCTAAACTATGGCTACACCTTC
TRBJ2-5	.	TRBV6-2/TRBV6-3	TRBD2	CASSYRSGLSAETQYF	TGTGCCAGCAGTTACCGTAGCGGGCTAAGTGCAGAGACCCAGTACTTC
TRBJ2-7	.	TRBV5-1	.	CASSLEAGLYEQYF	TGCGCCAGCAGCTTGGAGGCAGGCCTCTACGAGCAGTACTTC
TRBJ2-2	.	TRBV24-1	.	CATSDAQPVNTGELFF	TGTGCCACCAGTGATGCACAGCCAGTGAACACCGGGGAGCTGTTTTTT
TRBJ1-1	few	TRBV7-8	.	CASSLGIGAFF	TGTGCCAGCAGCTTAGGAATCGGGGCTTTCTTT
TRBJ2-3	.	TRBV15	TRBD1	CATSRDIQGAADTQYF	TGTGCCACCAGCAGAGATATACAGGGGGCCGCAGATACGCAGTATTTT
TRBJ2-3	.	TRBV24-1	TRBD2	CATSDPGLAGRTDTQYF	TGTGCCACCAGTGATCCGGGACTAGCGGGACGCACAGATACGCAGTATTTT
TRBJ2-7	.	TRBV11-1	TRBD1	CASSSGRTGLLHEQYF	TGTGCCAGCAGCTCGGGGCGGACAGGGCTTCTCCACGAGCAGTACTTC
TRBJ2-3	.	TRBV4-1	.	CASSLGLLTDTQYF	TGCGCCAGCAGCCTAGGACTGCTCACAGATACGCAGTATTTT
TRBJ2-1	.	TRBV30	TRBD2	CAWSVGTSYNNEQFF	TGTGCCTGGAGTGTTGGGACTAGTTACAACAATGAGCAGTTCTTC
TRBJ2-1	.	TRBV5-1	TRBD1	CASSLQGRNEQFF	TGCGCCAGCAGCTTACAGGGGCGGAATGAGCAGTTCTTC
TRBJ2-3	.	TRBV19	TRBD2	CASSPQRERRTDTQYF	TGTGCCAGTAGCCCCCAGCGGGAGAGACGCACAGATACGCAGTATTTT
TRBJ1-1	.	TRBV30	TRBD1	CAWRDRGRNTEAFF	TGTGCCTGGCGGGACAGGGGGCGTAACACTGAAGCTTTCTTT
TRBJ2-5	.	TRBV18	.	CASSRYQETQYF	TGTGCCAGCTCCAGGTACCAAGAGACCCAGTACTTC
TRBJ1-1	.	TRBV29-1	TRBD1	CSPSGQGIGTEAFF	TGCAGCCCCTCGGGACAGGGGATCGGCACTGAAGCTTTCTTT
TRBJ1-4	.	TRBV28	.	CASSLQGDSTNEKLFF	TGTGCCAGCAGTTTACAAGGGGACTCAACTAATGAAAAACTGTTTTTT
TRBJ2-7	.	TRBV7-9	.	CASSPTLAGWGEQYF	TGTGCCAGCAGCCCCACCCTCGCGGGATGGGGTGAGCAGTACTTC
TRBJ2-1	.	TRBV4-1	.	CASSQSMGLPYNEQFF	TGCGCCAGCAGCCAATCCATGGGACTCCCTTACAATGAGCAGTTCTTC
TRBJ2-1	.	TRBV28	TRBD2	CASSSPSSGRANEQFF	TGTGCCAGCAGTTCCCCGTCTAGCGGGAGGGCCAATGAGCAGTTCTTC
TRBJ1-3	.	TRBV7-9	.	CASSTDSPSGNTIYF	TGTGCCAGCAGCACCGACAGCCCCTCTGGAAACACCATATATTTT